The 10 T cell receptor beta chains below were found in one sample sequenced in a study of blood T cell repertoires in COVID-19. The protocol was immunoSEQ multiplex PCR, while the TCRdb copy is restricted to in-frame clones and leaves out a portion. Of approximately 110,000 clones listed, 84% were seen once; the top ten hold 6% to 7%. Source material: peripheral blood. The receptors come from a woman in her 50s with acute or convalescent COVID-19.

The table lists this clone with a few counts. This chain connects TRBV6-2 or TRBV6-3 to TRBJ1-5, with D possibly being TRBD1 (5 bases). The ends were cut back, 2 bases at V and 2 bases at J, with 10 bases in the middle. This CDR3 is built from 15 residues. Germline V CDR1 and CDR2: MNHEY, SVGEGT. The CDR3 protein is CASSYGGLGNQPQHF. The CDR3 DNA is TGTGCCAGCAGTTACGGGGGGTTGGGCAATCAGCCCCAGCATTTT.

CDR3 sequence (DNA): TGTGCCATCAGTTTATTCAATGAGCAGTTCTTC. Amino acid sequence: CAISLFNEQFF. The chain recombines TRBV10-3 with TRBJ2-1; D call uncertain. V was cut by 5 bases and J by 6 bases, with 5 bases left in between. This CDR3 is 11 amino acids long. Germline-derived CDR1 and CDR2 are ENHRY and SYGVKD.

The chain joins TRBV7-6 to TRBJ1-4; a possible D gene is TRBD1 (5 bases). The CDR3 extends over 17 amino acids. Looked up from germline, CDR1 is SGHVS and CDR2 is FNYEAQ. The ends were cut back, 1 base at V and 0 bases at J, with 12 bases in the middle. CDR3 DNA sequence: TGTGCCAGCAGCTTAGTTGACAGCCAAGCAACTAATGAAAAACTGTTTTTT. Translating it yields CASSLVDSQATNEKLFF. The full variable domain, in which reference TRBV7-6 and TRBJ1-4 provide the parts outside the CDR3, is GAGVSQSPRYKVTKRGQDVALRCDPISGHVSLYWYRQALGQGPEFLTYFNYEAQQDKSGLPNDRFSAERPEGSISTLTIQRTEQRDSAMYRCASSLVDSQATNEKLFFGSGTQLSVL.

The V call is TRBV2, the J call TRBJ1-6; tentatively, D is TRBD1 (5 bases). Trimming took 8 bases from V and 14 from J, leaving 22 bases between them. Germline V CDR1 and CDR2: SNHLY, FYNNEI. The CDR3 runs to 14 residues. Here the CDR3 DNA reads TGTGCCAGCTGGGGCAGGGTGTCGGAGTCCTCCCTCCACTTT. This translates into CASWGRVSESSLHF.

The table lists this clone with a few counts. The chain recombines TRBV12-3 or TRBV12-4 with TRBJ2-7; perhaps TRBD1 as D (7 bases). CDR3 length: 12 residues. V was shortened by 4 bases and J by 5 bases, with 9 bases between the two germline ends. The CDR3: CASSSRGDEQYF. CDR3 nucleotide sequence: TGTGCCAGCAGTTCCAGGGGGGACGAGCAGTACTTC.

The genes are TRBV14 and TRBJ1-4; 7 bases align to TRBD1. The V gene's germline CDR1 is SGHDN and CDR2 FVKESK. V shed 1 base and J 8 bases; nucleotides not matched to a gene: 10. The CDR3 is made up of 16 amino acids. CDR3 sequence (DNA): TGTGCCAGCAGCCAAGCTCAGCCAGGGGGACTCGAAAAACTGTTTTTT. It specifies CASSQAQPGGLEKLFF.

The V and J genes are TRBV12-5 and TRBJ2-7; TRBD1 might be the D (5 bases). Germline V gene sequence: CDR1 LGHNT, CDR2 FRNRAP. There are 16 residues in the CDR3. V was clipped by 3 bases and J by 1 base, with 16 bases between them. The CDR3 reads CASGFSRQWASYEQYF. The CDR3 region has the DNA TGTGCTAGTGGTTTTTCTCGACAGTGGGCTTCCTACGAGCAGTACTTC.

V and J are TRBV12-3 or TRBV12-4 and TRBJ1-2, with D possibly being TRBD1 (5 bases). V was clipped by 4 bases and J by 4 bases, with 10 bases between them. The CDR3 is made up of 13 amino acids. CDR3 bases: TGTGCCAGCAGTTCGGGGGATGGCTATGGCTACACCTTC. Its protein product is CASSSGDGYGYTF.

The rearrangement joins TRBV13 to TRBJ2-7; perhaps TRBD1 as D (6 bases). Germline loops: CDR1 PRHDT, CDR2 FYEKMQ (reference sequence). The CDR3 loop spans 14 amino acids. The ends were cut back, 5 bases at V and 0 bases at J, with 11 bases in the middle. The CDR3 bases are TGTGCCAGCAGCCTACAGGGTACCTCCTACGAGCAGTACTTC. This sequence encodes CASSLQGTSYEQYF.

The genes are TRBV19 and TRBJ1-2; a possible D gene is TRBD1 (6 bases). V lost 3 bases and J lost 4, with 21 bases in between. Germline values: CDR1 LNHDA, CDR2 SQIVND (reference sequence). The CDR3 contains 17 residues. The CDR3 sequence is CASSISGAGAQIYGYTF. In nucleotides, the CDR3 is TGTGCCAGTAGTATCTCGGGGGCGGGGGCCCAAATCTATGGCTACACCTTC. Full variable domain (outside the CDR3, taken from reference TRBV19 and TRBJ1-2): DGGITQSPKYLFRKEGQNVTLSCEQNLNHDAMYWYRQDPGQGLRLIYYSQIVNDFQKGDIAEGYSVSREKKESFPLTVTSAQKNPTAFYLCASSISGAGAQIYGYTFGSGTRLTVV.